A few counts support the clone carrying this TCR beta chain. This record belongs to a study of shared clonotypes between healthy human individuals. From germline, CDR1 is SEHNR and CDR2 FQNEAQ (reference sequence). The CDR3 sequence is 17 residues long. The V and J ends lost 0 bases and 2 bases respectively, with 14 bases between them. Deep was the level at which the assay was run. Data came from immunoSEQ multiplex PCR; TCRdb stores just in-frame clones and leaves some out. The sample yields around 2.1 million clones, about 94% seen once. The genes are TRBV7-9 and TRBJ2-1; no clear D. The receptor was isolated from a man aged 18 to 30 in good health. The sample was naive CD4+ T cells sorted from blood. Noted subset: CD45RA+ positively selected. The CDR3 is CASSLAPGYNTYNEQFF. CDR3 coding DNA: TGTGCCAGCAGCTTAGCTCCTGGCTACAATACCTACAATGAGCAGTTCTTC. Together with reference TRBV7-9 and TRBJ2-1, the CDR3 gives the full variable domain: DTGVSQNPRHKITKRGQNVTFRCDPISEHNRLYWYRQTLGQGPEFLTYFQNEAQLEKSRLLSDRFSAERPKGSFSTLEIQRTEQGDSAMYLCASSLAPGYNTYNEQFFGPGTRLTVL.